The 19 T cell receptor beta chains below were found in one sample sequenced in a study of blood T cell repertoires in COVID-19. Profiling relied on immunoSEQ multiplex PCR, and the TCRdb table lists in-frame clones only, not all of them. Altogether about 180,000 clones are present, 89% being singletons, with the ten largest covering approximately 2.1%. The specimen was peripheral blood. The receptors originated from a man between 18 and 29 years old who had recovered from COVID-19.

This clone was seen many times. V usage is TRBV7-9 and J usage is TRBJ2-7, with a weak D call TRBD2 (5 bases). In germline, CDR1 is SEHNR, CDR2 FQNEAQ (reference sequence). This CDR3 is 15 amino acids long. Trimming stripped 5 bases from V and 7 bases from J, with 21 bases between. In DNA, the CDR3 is TGTGCCAGCAGCCCAAGGAAGAGCGGAGGATTGGAGCAGTACTTC. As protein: CASSPRKSGGLEQYF.

The CDR3 DNA follows: TGTGCCAGCAGCGTAGGACTAGCGTGGGAGCAGTTCTTC. It codes for CASSVGLAWEQFF. V usage is TRBV9 and J usage is TRBJ2-1; 8 bases agree with TRBD2. V dropped 0 bases and J dropped 10; count of bases not matched to a gene: 3. The CDR3 has 13 residues. From germline, CDR1 is SGDLS and CDR2 YYNGEE. Using reference TRBV9 and TRBJ2-1 for the parts outside the CDR3, the full variable domain is DSGVTQTPKHLITATGQRVTLRCSPRSGDLSVYWYQQSLDQGLQFLIQYYNGEERAKGNILERFSAQQFPDLHSELNLSSLELGDSALYFCASSVGLAWEQFFGPGTRLTVL.

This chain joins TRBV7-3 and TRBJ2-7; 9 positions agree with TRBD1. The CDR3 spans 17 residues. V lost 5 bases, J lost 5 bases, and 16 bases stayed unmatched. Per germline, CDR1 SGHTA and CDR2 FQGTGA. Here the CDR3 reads CASSLRGPGQGPHEQYF. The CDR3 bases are TGTGCCAGCAGCCTGCGAGGACCGGGACAGGGCCCCCACGAGCAGTACTTC. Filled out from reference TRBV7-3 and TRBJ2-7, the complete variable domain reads GAGVSQTPSNKVTEKGKYVELRCDPISGHTALYWYRQSLGQGPEFLIYFQGTGAADDSGLPNDRFFAVRPEGSVSTLKIQRTERGDSAVYLCASSLRGPGQGPHEQYFGPGTRLTVT.

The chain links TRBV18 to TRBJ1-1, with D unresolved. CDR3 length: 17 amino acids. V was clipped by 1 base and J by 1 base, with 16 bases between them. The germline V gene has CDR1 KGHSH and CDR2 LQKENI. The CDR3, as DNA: TGTGCCAGCTCACCACGGGTCGAAAGCCGGGGGAACACTGAAGCTTTCTTT. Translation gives CASSPRVESRGNTEAFF. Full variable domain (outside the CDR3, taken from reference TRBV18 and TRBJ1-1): NAGVMQNPRHLVRRRGQEARLRCSPMKGHSHVYWYRQLPEEGLKFMVYLQKENIIDESGMPKERFSAEFPKEGPSILRIQQVVRGDSAAYFCASSPRVESRGNTEAFFGQGTRLTVV.

CDR3 in DNA: TGTGCCAGCACCCAGGGGTATACGCAGTATTTT. As protein: CASTQGYTQYF. V is TRBV7-9 and J is TRBJ2-3; weak D call: TRBD1 (6 bases). V was pared by 7 bases and J by 7 bases, with 9 bases between. CDR3 size: 11 residues. CDR1 SEHNR and CDR2 FQNEAQ come from the germline V gene (reference sequence).

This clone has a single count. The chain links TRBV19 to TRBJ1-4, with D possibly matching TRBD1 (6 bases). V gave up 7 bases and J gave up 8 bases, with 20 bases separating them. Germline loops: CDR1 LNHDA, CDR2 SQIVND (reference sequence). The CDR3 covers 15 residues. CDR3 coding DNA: TGTGCCAGTACCACATTCCGGGACAACGCGGAAAAACTGTTTTTT. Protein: CASTTFRDNAEKLFF.

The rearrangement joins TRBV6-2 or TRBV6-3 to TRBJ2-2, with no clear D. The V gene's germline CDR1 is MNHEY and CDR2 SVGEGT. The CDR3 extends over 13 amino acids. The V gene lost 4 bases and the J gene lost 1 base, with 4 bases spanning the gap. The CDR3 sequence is CASSSQNTGELFF. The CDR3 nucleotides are TGTGCCAGCAGTTCACAGAACACCGGGGAGCTGTTTTTT.

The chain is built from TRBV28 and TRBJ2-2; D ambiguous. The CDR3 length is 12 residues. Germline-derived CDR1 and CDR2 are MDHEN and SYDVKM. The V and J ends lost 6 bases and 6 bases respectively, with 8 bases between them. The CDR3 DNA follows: TGTGCCAGCAGGCCTAATTCCGGGGAGCTGTTTTTT. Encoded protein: CASRPNSGELFF.

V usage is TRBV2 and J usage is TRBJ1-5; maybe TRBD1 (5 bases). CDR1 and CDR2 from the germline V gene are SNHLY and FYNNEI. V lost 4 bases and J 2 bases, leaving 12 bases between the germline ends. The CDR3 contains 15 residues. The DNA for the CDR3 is TGTGCCAGCAGTGGGTCCTCCAGGGGCAATCAGCCCCAGCATTTT. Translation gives CASSGSSRGNQPQHF.

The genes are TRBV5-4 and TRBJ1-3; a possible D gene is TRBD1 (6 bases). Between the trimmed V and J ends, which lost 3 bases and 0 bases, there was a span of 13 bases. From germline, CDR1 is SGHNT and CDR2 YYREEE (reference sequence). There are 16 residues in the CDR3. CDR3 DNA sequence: TGTGCCAGCAGCTCCCATGGACAGCGCTCTGGAAACACCATATATTTT. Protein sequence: CASSSHGQRSGNTIYF.

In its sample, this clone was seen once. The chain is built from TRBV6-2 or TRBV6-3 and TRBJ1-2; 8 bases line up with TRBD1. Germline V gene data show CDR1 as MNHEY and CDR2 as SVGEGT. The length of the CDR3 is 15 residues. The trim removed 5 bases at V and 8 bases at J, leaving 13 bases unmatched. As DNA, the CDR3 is TGTGCCAGCAGTAACGACAGGGGCAGAAATAGCGGCTACACCTTC. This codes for CASSNDRGRNSGYTF.

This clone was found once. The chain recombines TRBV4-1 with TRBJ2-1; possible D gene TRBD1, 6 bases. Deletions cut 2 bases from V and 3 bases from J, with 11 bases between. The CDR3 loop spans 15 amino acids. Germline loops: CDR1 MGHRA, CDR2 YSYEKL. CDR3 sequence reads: CASSQIGGDYNEQFF. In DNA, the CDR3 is TGCGCCAGCAGCCAAATAGGGGGTGACTACAATGAGCAGTTCTTC.

The DNA for the CDR3 is TGTGCCACCAACAGGGGGGGTTTGGCCAAAAACATTCAGTACTTC. Protein sequence: CATNRGGLAKNIQYF. The V and J genes are TRBV15 and TRBJ2-4; weak D call: TRBD1 (8 bases). V lost 7 bases to trimming and J lost 1 base, with 14 bases between them. Per germline, CDR1 LNHNV and CDR2 YYDKDF (reference sequence). The CDR3 spans 15 residues.

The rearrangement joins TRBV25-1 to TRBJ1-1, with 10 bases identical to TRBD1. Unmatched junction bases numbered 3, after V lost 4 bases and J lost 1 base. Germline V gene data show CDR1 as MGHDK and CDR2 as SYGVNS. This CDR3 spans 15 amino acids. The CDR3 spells CASSARDRGNTEAFF. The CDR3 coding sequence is TGTGCCAGCAGTGCCCGGGACAGGGGGAACACTGAAGCTTTCTTT.

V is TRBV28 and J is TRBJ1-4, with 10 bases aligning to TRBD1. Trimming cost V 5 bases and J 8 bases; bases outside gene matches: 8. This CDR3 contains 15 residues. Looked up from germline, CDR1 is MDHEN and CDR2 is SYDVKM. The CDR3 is CASSHSGTGEEKLFF. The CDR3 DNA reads TGTGCCAGCAGTCACTCCGGGACAGGGGAAGAAAAACTGTTTTTT.

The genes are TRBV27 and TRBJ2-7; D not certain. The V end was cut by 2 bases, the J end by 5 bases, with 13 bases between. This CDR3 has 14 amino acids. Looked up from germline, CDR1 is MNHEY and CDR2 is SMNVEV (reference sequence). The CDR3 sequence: CASSLSHFSHEQYF. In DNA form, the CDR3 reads TGTGCCAGCAGTTTAAGTCACTTTTCCCACGAGCAGTACTTC.

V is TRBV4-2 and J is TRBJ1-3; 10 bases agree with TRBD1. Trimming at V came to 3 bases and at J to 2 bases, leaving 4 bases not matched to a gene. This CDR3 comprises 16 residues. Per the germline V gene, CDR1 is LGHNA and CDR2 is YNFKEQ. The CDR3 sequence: CASSHPGQGTGNTIYF. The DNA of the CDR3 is TGTGCCAGCAGCCATCCGGGACAGGGGACTGGAAACACCATATATTTT.

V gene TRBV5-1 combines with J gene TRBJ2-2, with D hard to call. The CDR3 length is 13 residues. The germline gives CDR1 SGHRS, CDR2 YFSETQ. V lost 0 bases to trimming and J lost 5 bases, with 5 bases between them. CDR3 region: CASSLVETGELFF. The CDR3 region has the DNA TGCGCCAGCAGCTTGGTAGAAACCGGGGAGCTGTTTTTT.

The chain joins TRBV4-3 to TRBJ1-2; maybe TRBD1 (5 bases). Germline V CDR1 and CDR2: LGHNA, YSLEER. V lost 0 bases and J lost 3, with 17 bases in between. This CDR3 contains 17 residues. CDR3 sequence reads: CASSQDLSRGWYYGYTF. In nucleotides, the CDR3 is TGCGCCAGCAGCCAAGATCTTTCGCGGGGCTGGTACTATGGCTACACCTTC.